This T cell receptor beta chain appears in the sequencing data of a study of shared clonotypes between healthy human individuals. Looking at the study overall: CD4 naive cells filled three plates per donor, CD4 memory three, CD8 naive two and CD8 memory one.

Sequencing used immunoSEQ multiplex PCR; TCRdb keeps in-frame clones, though not all of them. The profile shows some 2,100,000 clones, nearly 97% of them singletons. V shed 3 bases and J shed 1 base, with 9 bases lying between them. CDR3 length: 14 amino acids. Germline V CDR1 and CDR2: SNHLY, FYNNEI. Sequencing used naive CD4+ T cells sorted from blood. Indicated subset: CD45RA+ positively selected. The chain uses TRBV2 and TRBJ1-1; perhaps TRBD1 as D (5 bases). The receptor comes from a man aged 18 to 30 in good health. CDR3 sequence (DNA): TGTGCCAGCAGTGATCCTGGGGGGAACACTGAAGCTTTCTTT. This gives the protein CASSDPGGNTEAFF.